These T cell receptor beta chains were read from a single sample in a study of a mutant IDH1 vaccine in newly diagnosed glioma. TCRdb's table, derived via immunoSEQ multiplex PCR, lists solely in-frame clones and lacks some. The sample includes over 50,000 clones, about nine tenths of them seen just once. These receptors' targets are unknown. The material sequenced was PBMCs, taken from a glioma patient whose treatment included an IDH1 peptide vaccine. The receptors here all came from a woman in her 40s with glioma. Each CDR3 is given with its conserved first and last residue. D genes are given only for firm matches. Expanded clones are given a class, and other clones once, few, many or no size at all.

15	.	TRBJ2-7	TRBV5-1	.	TGCGCCAGCAGCCCACTAGCGAGGGGGGCCTACGAGCAGTACTTC	CASSPLARGAYEQYF
14	.	TRBJ1-1	TRBV6-5	.	TGTGCCAGCAGCCACTCGACGGGGAACACTGAAGCTTTCTTT	CASSHSTGNTEAFF
15	.	TRBJ2-3	TRBV19	.	TGTGCCAGTAGTATAGCAAGGGCCCGGAGTGATACGCAGTATTTT	CASSIARARSDTQYF
15	TRBD2	TRBJ2-5	TRBV10-3	.	TGTGCCATCAGTGAGACCGGGGGGGTTGGAGAGACCCAGTACTTC	CAISETGGVGETQYF
15	.	TRBJ1-4	TRBV4-1	.	TGCGCCAGCAGCCAAGAACAGGGTCCTAATCGGAAACTGTTTTTT	CASSQEQGPNRKLFF
13	.	TRBJ1-5	TRBV2	.	TGTGCCAGCAGAGTCCGGGGGTGGCAGCCCCAGCATTTT	CASRVRGWQPQHF
13	.	TRBJ1-6	TRBV19	.	TGTGCCAGCACGCCCACCCCCGATTCACCCCTCCACTTT	CASTPTPDSPLHF
15	TRBD1	TRBJ1-1	TRBV7-9	few	TGTGCCAGCAGCCAATCCAGGGGGAAGGAGACTGAAGCTTTCTTT	CASSQSRGKETEAFF
14	.	TRBJ1-5	TRBV6-1	.	TGTGCCAGCAGGTGGGGGTTCTCGGTTCAGCCCCAGCATTTT	CASRWGFSVQPQHF
16	TRBD2	TRBJ2-1	TRBV2	.	TGTGCCAGCAGAGAGACTAGCGGGAGCAGGGTCAATGAGCAGTTCTTC	CASRETSGSRVNEQFF
15	.	TRBJ1-2	TRBV7-8	.	TGTGCCAGCAGCTTAGCGGTACAGGGTAACTATGGCTACACCTTC	CASSLAVQGNYGYTF
16	TRBD1	TRBJ1-2	TRBV6-1	few	TGTGCCAGCAGTGAAGTTACCGGGACAGGGTTTAATGGCTACACCTTC	CASSEVTGTGFNGYTF
15	.	TRBJ2-3	TRBV27	.	TGTGCCAGCAGTAAAAGGGACAAATCCACAGATACGCAGTATTTT	CASSKRDKSTDTQYF
15	TRBD1	TRBJ2-1	TRBV2	.	TGTGCCAGCAGTGGTGGACAGGGGTTTGTTGATGAGCAGTTCTTC	CASSGGQGFVDEQFF
11	.	TRBJ2-1	TRBV20-1	.	TGCAGTGCTATGGGCTCCAATGAGCAGTTCTTC	CSAMGSNEQFF
13	.	TRBJ2-1	TRBV11-2	.	TGTGCCAGCAGCCACGAGCGGGTACATGAGCAGTTCTTC	CASSHERVHEQFF
13	.	TRBJ2-7	TRBV9	.	TGTGCCAGCAGCGCACAGGGAAATAACGAGCAGTACTTC	CASSAQGNNEQYF
16	TRBD2	TRBJ2-5	TRBV6-5	.	TGTGCCAGCAGTTCTTTAGCGGGGGCTATCCAAGAGACCCAGTACTTC	CASSSLAGAIQETQYF
14	.	TRBJ1-1	TRBV7-9	.	TGTGCCAGCAGTCTTACAGGGTTGAACACTGAAGCTTTCTTT	CASSLTGLNTEAFF
13	.	TRBJ2-7	TRBV18	.	TGTGCCAGCTCAAGCCGGGACACCTACGAGCAGTACTTC	CASSSRDTYEQYF
16	.	TRBJ2-2	TRBV13	.	TGTGCCAGCAGCGCCCCTCAGCGGGCGAACACCGGGGAGCTGTTTTTT	CASSAPQRANTGELFF
15	.	TRBJ2-7	TRBV5-1	.	TGCGCCAGCAGCCGCGGACAGTCCGGAGCCCGCGAGCAGTACTTC	CASSRGQSGAREQYF
14	.	TRBJ1-2	TRBV4-3	.	TGCGCCAGCAGCCAATTAACAGGGTTTTATGGCTACACCTTC	CASSQLTGFYGYTF
14	.	TRBJ1-1	TRBV5-4	.	TGTGCCAGCAGCTTGGAGCCGGGGAGGACTGAAGCTTTCTTT	CASSLEPGRTEAFF
14	.	TRBJ1-5	TRBV10-3	once	TGTGCCATCAGTGAGTCGGGGGGCAATCAGCCCCAGCATTTT	CAISESGGNQPQHF
16	.	TRBJ2-1	TRBV7-9	once	TGTGCCAGCAGCTTAGATCCAGGGCGGAGGTACAATGAGCAGTTCTTC	CASSLDPGRRYNEQFF
14	.	TRBJ2-3	TRBV6-4	.	TGTGCCAGCAGTAATGGGGGAGAGACAGATACGCAGTATTTT	CASSNGGETDTQYF
15	TRBD1	TRBJ2-7	TRBV4-1	.	TGCGCCAGCAGCTCGCCGGGACAGGTTACCTACGAGCAGTACTTC	CASSSPGQVTYEQYF
12	.	TRBJ1-4	TRBV28	.	TGTGCCAGCAGTTTATTAGATGAAAAACTGTTTTTT	CASSLLDEKLFF
11	.	TRBJ2-1	TRBV7-9	.	TGTGCCAGCAGCAGGGAATCTGAGCAGTTCTTC	CASSRESEQFF
15	.	TRBJ2-5	TRBV7-2	.	TGTGCCAGCAGCTTAGGGTTGTCCCCCCAAGAGACCCAGTACTTC	CASSLGLSPQETQYF
13	TRBD1	TRBJ2-7	TRBV19	once	TGTGCCAGTAGTAAGGACAGGGTCAACGAGCAGTACTTC	CASSKDRVNEQYF
14	TRBD1	TRBJ2-5	TRBV4-2	.	TGTGCCAGCAGCCAAGGGACAGGGCAAGAGACCCAGTACTTC	CASSQGTGQETQYF
15	.	TRBJ2-2	TRBV4-1	.	TGCGCCAGCAGCCAAGCCCTGCTATCTCCCGGGGAGCTGTTTTTT	CASSQALLSPGELFF
14	.	TRBJ2-5	TRBV5-1	.	TGCGCCAGCATGGCCCCAGGGGTCCAAGAGACCCAGTACTTC	CASMAPGVQETQYF
13	.	TRBJ2-7	TRBV6-6	.	TGTGCCTCCTCCCCGGGCGCGCCCTACGAGCAGTACTTC	CASSPGAPYEQYF
9	.	TRBJ1-2	TRBV30	.	TGTGCCAACCTCTATGGCTACACCTTC	CANLYGYTF
12	.	TRBJ1-5	TRBV6-1	.	TGTGCCAGCAGGGACAGTTATCAGCCCCAGCATTTT	CASRDSYQPQHF
15	.	TRBJ2-7	TRBV5-4	.	TGTGCCAGCAGCCCCTGGGGTTATCCTCTCCGGGAGCAGTACTTC	CASSPWGYPLREQYF
14	TRBD2	TRBJ2-1	TRBV10-3	.	TGTGCCATCGGATCTAGCGGGGGGTACGGTGAGCAGTTCTTC	CAIGSSGGYGEQFF
13	.	TRBJ1-1	TRBV19	few	TGTGCCAGTAGTATTTCGGGGGACACTGAAGCTTTCTTT	CASSISGDTEAFF
19	TRBD2	TRBJ2-2	TRBV7-7	.	TGTGCTAGCAGCTTGACGCCCGTGGGTAGCGGGAGTTATACCGGGGAGCTGTTTTTT	CASSLTPVGSGSYTGELFF
15	.	TRBJ1-1	TRBV18	.	TGTGCCAGCTCACCATCGGGACTCGGGAACACTGAAGCTTTCTTT	CASSPSGLGNTEAFF
13	.	TRBJ1-5	TRBV28	.	TGTGCCAGCTGGAATGCGGGCAATCAGCCCCAGCATTTT	CASWNAGNQPQHF
15	.	TRBJ1-4	TRBV6-5	.	TGTGCCAGCAGCCACCGTGGGTTGACTAATGAAAAACTGTTTTTT	CASSHRGLTNEKLFF
15	TRBD1	TRBJ2-7	TRBV5-1	once	TGCGCCAGCAGCATCGGACAGGGGCCGCTCCACGAGCAGTACTTC	CASSIGQGPLHEQYF
15	.	TRBJ1-4	TRBV28	.	TGTGCCAGCAGTTCCCCCGGGACGGGGGTCGAAAAACTGTTTTTT	CASSSPGTGVEKLFF
13	.	TRBJ1-1	TRBV6-5	.	TGTGCCAGCAGTTACGAGGGGGGGGCCGAAGCTTTCTTT	CASSYEGGAEAFF
14	.	TRBJ2-5	TRBV7-9	.	TGTGCCAGCAGCTTAGGGGGAGGACTCGGGACCCAGTACTTC	CASSLGGGLGTQYF
13	.	TRBJ2-1	TRBV6-6	.	TGTGCCAGCAGTTTAGGGACCAACAATGAGCAGTTCTTC	CASSLGTNNEQFF
13	.	TRBJ2-7	TRBV13	.	TGTGCCAGCAGTCCGGACAAATCCTACGAGCAGTACTTC	CASSPDKSYEQYF
17	.	TRBJ2-1	TRBV4-1	.	TGCGCCAGCAGCCAAGGTGCCGCAATGTCTCCTTACAATGAGCAGTTCTTC	CASSQGAAMSPYNEQFF
15	.	TRBJ1-1	TRBV7-9	.	TGTGCCAGCAGCTTAGTTTCAGGGCGGAACACTGAAGCTTTCTTT	CASSLVSGRNTEAFF
12	.	TRBJ1-1	TRBV18	once	TGTGCCAGCTCACCAATGGCAATTGAAGCTTTCTTT	CASSPMAIEAFF
17	TRBD1	TRBJ1-5	TRBV11-2	.	TGTGCCAGCAGCTTAGGCCAGGGGGCTGGGAGCAATCAGCCCCAGCATTTT	CASSLGQGAGSNQPQHF
13	.	TRBJ2-7	TRBV5-1	.	TGCGCCAGCAGTACGGATCCCCCCTACGAGCAGTACTTC	CASSTDPPYEQYF
16	TRBD2	TRBJ2-3	TRBV14	.	TGTGCCAGCAGCCGAGTCCCGGGGGGGGCCACAGATACGCAGTATTTT	CASSRVPGGATDTQYF